Listed here is a single T cell receptor (beta chain). Its cognate antigen has yet to be identified. Possible read error: a much larger clone is one base away. This record belongs to a study of blood T cells in healthy people across ages (dated by TCRdb to the mid-2010s). Context from the whole study: In model experiments, roughly one uniquely barcoded TCR beta cDNA molecule per two T cells was captured by template switching. Two additional independent replicas of 1 million unique cDNA reads from the same blood draw were analyzed for two donors (one aged 18 to 29 and one aged 80 or older). Age-related changes in TCR beta repertoire diversity were measured in the study by deep sequencing normalized with unique cDNA molecular identifiers. Four age groups were formed from the donors: young (average approximately 15 years), middle-aged (just under 40), aged (more than 55) and long-lived (more than 75). Broader findings and caveats from the paper: As age increased, observed TCR beta diversity per million T cells dropped in a roughly linear way, and a significant reduction was already evident by age 40. Estimates of total diversity based on one million sequenced T cells were considered lower bounds and underestimates. The percentage of naive T cells measured by flow cytometry correlated strongly with observed TCR beta diversity. Compared with the aged group, more naive CD4+ T cells, fewer expanded clones and increased TCR diversity were shown by the long-lived group, suggesting age selection. Because profiling used bulk unsorted PBMCs, naive and antigen-experienced compartments could not be compared conclusively. Because donor CMV infection status was unknown, age-related changes in expanded clonotypes were potentially confounded.

The V end gives up 10 bases and the J end 5 bases, leaving 8 bases in the junction not matched to a gene. There are 13 amino acids in the CDR3, from cysteine to phenylalanine inclusive. Only the CDR3 DNA stays, 39 bases, in frame from base 1. As encoded in the germline V gene (reference sequence), CDR1 is MNHNY while CDR2 is SVGAGI. The protocol used for the library was 5' RACE. Sequencer: Illumina HiSeq 2500. A second 7 to 11 cycle PCR used a sample-barcoded 5' primer and a J-beta primer mix. A unique molecular identifier was introduced onto each TCR beta cDNA molecule by a template-switch 5' adaptor carrying 12 random nucleotides. At least 2.5 million CDR3-containing paired-end reads were obtained from each sample. First-strand cDNA was synthesized from all RNA with the Mint cDNA synthesis kit, primed by a TRBC-specific oligonucleotide. Following uracil-DNA glycosylase treatment, all cDNA underwent a first 18-cycle PCR with the universal primers M1SS and BC2_uni_R. Per the authors' processing: Each sample was normalized by randomly selecting 1 million high-quality reads, each carrying a distinct molecular identifier. Instead of being binned into consensus sequences, reads with shared molecular identifiers were discarded. CDR3 identification, clonotype clustering and error correction used MiTCR with a Q25 quality threshold and the strictest error-elimination algorithm. A nonparametric unseen species model with Euler transformation was used to estimate a lower bound on total TCR beta diversity. TCRdb ran its own pipeline on the public reads, namely fastp trimming at Q25 and MiXCR clone calling, and kept in-frame beta chains. Every CDR3 protein is listed once, alongside the most common genes and DNA of its rows. What appears here as the V and J calls and clone size reflects TCRdb's work, not the paper's. In this sample the table shows some 930,000 distinct CDR3 sequences, just under 30% of which occur a single time. The top ten clones comprise around 9.6% of the sample.

Donors were 35 to 40 systemically healthy Caucasian individuals from Russia aged roughly 6 to 100 years. Each donor gave ten milliliters of peripheral blood, collected into EDTA-treated Vacutainer tubes. Ficoll-Paque density-gradient centrifugation was used to isolate PBMCs, with at least 6 million obtained per sample. Trizol reagent was used to extract total RNA from PBMCs, with at least 5 micrograms per sample. For every donor, an aliquot of PBMCs went through flow cytometry to measure the percentages of naive CD45RAhigh/CD27high T cells. The same data also went into a second study, on T cells of mothers and their children. That second report states: Donors were nine systemically healthy Caucasian individuals: three mothers and their six children. cDNA synthesis used all of the extracted RNA, with around 1.6 ug of RNA in each 15 ul reaction. In the second PCR, the M1S primer introduced both the sample barcodes and 2-4 random nucleotides. More than 8 million TCR beta CDR3 reads were obtained from each mother, and some 3.3 million reads were obtained from each child. Thymic selection similarly shapes TCR recombination output in related and unrelated pairs, with minor effect from inherited differences. Normalized repertoire overlap was always found to be slightly, but never significantly, higher in related mother-child pairs than in unrelated mother-child pairs. With a sensitivity of about 100 clones per million clonotypes, no persistent microchimeric T cell clones were detected. To look for features that set related mother-child pairs apart from unrelated individuals, the researchers ran deep NGS to compare the TCR beta repertoires of mothers and children. On average, the children were about 10 +/- 4 years old, while the mothers were about 40 +/- 4 years old. Libraries were sequenced on Illumina HiSeq 2000 with 100+100 nt paired-end reads after adapter ligation with NEBNext reagents. To prevent cross-contamination, the mother and child libraries were prepared a month apart and were sequenced in separate runs. For each donor, somewhere between roughly 450,000 and 2,100,000 distinct TCR beta clonotypes were identified. Naive TCR beta clonotypes were estimated from low-frequency clonotypes matched to each donor's FACS-determined naive share, without sorting.

The chain couples TRBV6-6 to TRBJ2-5; 9 bases in between match TRBD2. The specimen was blood. This receptor was obtained from a woman aged 40 to 50 in good health. The CDR3 protein is CATGAGGGETQYF. The nucleotide sequence is TGTGCCACCGGAGCGGGGGGCGGGGAGACCCAGTACTTC.